Below are 27 T cell receptor beta chains sequenced from a single sample in a study of cytomegalovirus exposure and HLA in healthy donors. Both 60 Vbeta primers and 13 Jbeta primers went into the PCR. Some clones are missing from TCRdb's copy, which holds only in-frame ones; the method was immunoSEQ multiplex PCR. The listing records around 120,000 clones. Specimen: PBMCs. These receptor sequences come from a man in his fifties in good health and CMV-seronegative.

The V call is TRBV6-7, the J call TRBJ1-5; 7 nucleotides match TRBD1. Being an ORF, TRBV6-7 has a function that is uncertain. Trimming removed 0 bases from V and 3 bases from J; junction bases left unmatched: 11. The CDR3 is made up of 18 amino acids. In DNA form, the CDR3 reads TGTGCCAGCAGTTACTCAGCCCAGAGTGACAGGGACAATCAGCCCCAGCATTTT. The encoded protein is CASSYSAQSDRDNQPQHF.

The chain employs TRBV27 and TRBJ2-1; 7 nucleotides match TRBD2. Germline V gene lookup returns CDR1 MNHEY and CDR2 SMNVEV (reference sequence). The CDR3 totals 16 residues. With 2 bases clipped from V and 3 bases from J, the junction kept 7 bases outside the gene matches. CDR3 DNA: TGTGCCAGCAGTTTAAGTCAGTGGGAGGGCTACAATGAGCAGTTCTTC. Protein product: CASSLSQWEGYNEQFF.

This rearrangement joins TRBV6-5 to TRBJ2-7, with D tentatively TRBD2 (5 bases). Trimming left V 6 bases short and J 1 base short, with 16 bases between. CDR1 MNHEY and CDR2 SVGAGI come from the germline V gene. This CDR3 is 15 amino acids long. CDR3 DNA: TGTGCCAGCAGCCCCGCGGGCCATGGGTCCTACGAGCAGTACTTC. Its translation: CASSPAGHGSYEQYF.

This sequence joins TRBV4-3 and TRBJ1-1, with D hard to call. Trimming stripped 0 bases from V and 5 bases from J, with 10 bases between. Germline CDR1 and CDR2: LGHNA and YSLEER. The CDR3 has 14 residues. CDR3 amino acids: CASSQDEVATEAFF. In DNA, the CDR3 is TGCGCCAGCAGCCAAGATGAGGTTGCAACTGAAGCTTTCTTT.

This sequence joins TRBV2 and TRBJ1-3; possible D gene TRBD1, 6 bases. Deletions cut 8 bases from V and 0 bases from J, with 8 bases between. The CDR3 runs 13 residues. Germline V gene data show CDR1 as SNHLY and CDR2 as FYNNEI. For the CDR3, the DNA is TGTGCCAGCTCCAGGGGCTCTGGAAACACCATATATTTT. It is translated as CASSRGSGNTIYF.

V is TRBV11-3 and J is TRBJ2-1; D is unclear. V lost 4 bases to trimming and J lost 0 bases, with 13 bases between them. The length of the CDR3 is 16 residues. Germline CDR1 SGHNT, CDR2 YENEEA. CDR3 sequence reads: CASSSSLPVSYNEQFF. DNA of the CDR3: TGTGCCAGCAGCTCCTCCCTTCCTGTCTCCTACAATGAGCAGTTCTTC.

The DNA for the CDR3 is TGCGCCAGCAGCCAAGCTACGGCGGACACTGAAGCTTTCTTT. This sequence encodes CASSQATADTEAFF. The chain carries TRBV4-3 and TRBJ1-1; D is undetermined. The CDR3 has 14 residues. Deletions cut 1 base from V and 3 bases from J, with 9 bases between. Germline V gene sequence: CDR1 LGHNA, CDR2 YSLEER.

The rearrangement uses TRBV7-2 and TRBJ1-4, with a possible D match to TRBD1 (5 bases). Per the germline V gene, CDR1 is SGHTA and CDR2 is FQGNSA. The CDR3 extends over 16 amino acids. V lost 5 bases, J lost 5 bases, and 18 bases lay in between. The CDR3: CASSVNAGGGNEKLFF. DNA of the CDR3: TGTGCCAGCAGCGTGAACGCCGGGGGGGGAAATGAAAAACTGTTTTTT.

The rearrangement links TRBV29-1 to TRBJ2-1; 10 bases are shared with TRBD2. Germline V gene sequence: CDR1 SQVTM, CDR2 ANQGSEA. This CDR3 is 16 amino acids long. After removal of 7 bases from V and 4 bases from J, the junction contained 13 bases not matched to a gene. CDR3 DNA sequence: TGCAGCGCTGAGCGGGAGGGTCCCCTCTTTTACAATGAGCAGTTCTTC. It encodes CSAEREGPLFYNEQFF.

The chain couples TRBV13 to TRBJ2-1; D is possibly TRBD1 (6 bases). This CDR3 has 17 amino acids. Germline V CDR1 and CDR2: PRHDT, FYEKMQ (reference sequence). Trimming took 4 bases from V and 0 from J, leaving 16 bases between them. CDR3 nucleotide sequence: TGTGCCAGCAGCTCGGACAGTCTATCAAGCTCCTACAATGAGCAGTTCTTC. It yields the protein CASSSDSLSSSYNEQFF.

To note about this clone: The sample carries other DNA sequences with the same CDR3. The V and J genes are TRBV5-1 and TRBJ2-7; D remains ambiguous. CDR1 and CDR2 from the germline V gene are SGHRS and YFSETQ. With 0 bases removed from V and 3 bases from J, the gap between germline ends came to 7 bases. This CDR3 contains 13 residues. Here the CDR3 reads CASSLVGSYEQYF. CDR3 in DNA: TGCGCCAGCAGCTTGGTGGGCAGCTACGAGCAGTACTTC.

This rearrangement joins TRBV11-2 to TRBJ2-5, with unresolved D. V lost 1 base, J lost 5 bases, and 11 bases lay in between. The CDR3 extends over 14 amino acids. The germline gives CDR1 SGHAT, CDR2 FQNNGV. The CDR3 loop reads CASSLAGIRETQYF. CDR3 coding DNA: TGTGCCAGCAGCTTAGCGGGTATCCGGGAGACCCAGTACTTC.

V usage is TRBV5-1 and J usage is TRBJ1-3; 7 bases align to TRBD1. The ends lost 4 bases at V and 0 bases at J; junction bases unmatched: 10. Looked up from germline, CDR1 is SGHRS and CDR2 is YFSETQ. The CDR3 length is 17 residues. The CDR3: CASSPTDRASSGNTIYF. CDR3 in DNA: TGCGCCAGCAGCCCCACCGACAGGGCGAGCTCTGGAAACACCATATATTTT.

The chain couples TRBV4-1 to TRBJ1-3; D is unclear. V was trimmed by 0 bases and J by 2 bases, leaving 11 bases between them. CDR1 and CDR2 from the germline V gene are MGHRA and YSYEKL. This CDR3 has 16 amino acids. The chain's CDR3 is CASSQDGEGTGNTIYF. DNA for the CDR3: TGCGCCAGCAGCCAAGATGGGGAGGGAACTGGAAACACCATATATTTT.

The chain joins TRBV4-1 to TRBJ2-6; 7 nucleotides line up with TRBD1. J was trimmed by 0 bases and V by 2 bases; bases with no gene match: 19. This CDR3 comprises 22 residues. Germline CDR1 reads MGHRA; CDR2 reads YSYEKL. As DNA, the CDR3 is TGCGCCAGCAGCCAATCACCCCGCCCACCGGGACAGCTTCTCTCTGGGGCCAACGTCCTGACTTTC. Its protein is CASSQSPRPPGQLLSGANVLTF.

V and J are TRBV5-1 and TRBJ2-7; tentatively, D is TRBD2 (6 bases). CDR3 length equals 14 residues. The ends were cut back, 0 bases at V and 12 bases at J, with 19 bases in the middle. In germline, CDR1 is SGHRS, CDR2 YFSETQ. The CDR3 loop is CASSLGGTRAGGYF. The CDR3 bases are TGCGCCAGCAGCTTGGGTGGGACCCGAGCCGGGGGGTACTTC.

The chain joins TRBV6-1 to TRBJ1-5; TRBD1 matches at 7 bases. This CDR3 has 15 residues. J gave up 5 bases and V 2 bases, and 6 bases lay outside the gene matches. Germline V lookup: CDR1 MNHNS, CDR2 SASEGT. For the CDR3, the DNA is TGTGCCAGCAGTGAATCAGGGGGAGGCCATCAGCCCCAGCATTTT. Residues: CASSESGGGHQPQHF.

The genes are TRBV5-1 and TRBJ2-7; 8 nucleotides match TRBD1. V was pared by 2 bases and J by 2 bases, with 3 bases of the junction left unmatched. The CDR3 has 14 residues. Germline values: CDR1 SGHRS, CDR2 YFSETQ. The CDR3 DNA reads as TGCGCCAGCAGCTTTGACAGGGGAACCTACGAGCAGTACTTC. It translates to CASSFDRGTYEQYF.

The chain recombines TRBV10-3 with TRBJ1-4; TRBD1 agrees at 9 bases. Germline CDR1 is ENHRY and CDR2 is SYGVKD. The ends lost 7 bases at V and 3 bases at J; junction bases unmatched: 9. The CDR3 extends over 16 amino acids. In DNA, the CDR3 is TGTGCCATCAACCACAGGGGGCGGTCTCCTAATGAAAAACTGTTTTTT. Translation gives CAINHRGRSPNEKLFF.

This chain links TRBV5-1 with TRBJ2-6, with 11 bases identical to TRBD2. The junction had 5 bases not matched to a gene; V was cut back by 0 bases and J by 0 bases. Germline V gene data show CDR1 as SGHRS and CDR2 as YFSETQ. The CDR3 has 19 amino acids. CDR3 amino acids: CASSLVGLAGFSGANVLTF. CDR3 coding DNA: TGCGCCAGCAGCTTGGTTGGACTAGCGGGCTTCTCTGGGGCCAACGTCCTGACTTTC.

The rearrangement links TRBV6-5 to TRBJ2-5, with 8 bases aligning to TRBD1. Germline loops: CDR1 MNHEY, CDR2 SVGAGI. CDR3 length: 15 amino acids. The trim removed 2 bases at V and 4 bases at J, leaving 6 bases unmatched. CDR3 DNA: TGTGCCAGCAGTTACCCTGGACAGGGAATAGAGACCCAGTACTTC. Translated: CASSYPGQGIETQYF.

The rearrangement uses TRBV6-1 and TRBJ1-2; D might be TRBD1 (5 bases). This CDR3 has 14 amino acids. Germline lookup yields CDR1 MNHNS and CDR2 SASEGT. The V end lost 4 bases, the J end lost 3 bases, and 12 bases lay between the germline ends. The CDR3 is CASSALTADYGYTF. The DNA for the CDR3 is TGTGCCAGCAGTGCCCTGACAGCAGACTATGGCTACACCTTC.

This sequence joins TRBV2 and TRBJ1-5; no clear D. The length of the CDR3 is 13 residues. Per germline, CDR1 SNHLY and CDR2 FYNNEI. The ends were cut back, 6 bases at V and 9 bases at J, with 15 bases in the middle. CDR3 region: CASRASVPLPQHF. CDR3 DNA: TGTGCCAGCAGAGCGAGCGTCCCGCTGCCCCAGCATTTT.

V gene TRBV6-6 combines with J gene TRBJ2-7; TRBD1 might be the D (6 bases). Between the trimmed V and J ends, which lost 6 bases and 5 bases, there was a span of 14 bases. The CDR3 length is 13 residues. Germline V gene lookup returns CDR1 MNHNY and CDR2 SVGAGI (reference sequence). CDR3 DNA sequence: TGTGCCAGCAGCAGGGGCCCGGAAGACGAGCAGTACTTC. Protein: CASSRGPEDEQYF.

The rearrangement links TRBV5-8 to TRBJ1-5; 7 bases fit TRBD1. The CDR3 length is 12 residues. Trimming removed 3 bases from V and 9 bases from J; junction bases left unmatched: 3. Germline values: CDR1 SGHTS, CDR2 YDEGEE. CDR3 in DNA: TGTGCCAGCAGCTGGGACAGAGGGCCCCAGCATTTT. Encoded protein: CASSWDRGPQHF.

The CDR3 here is CASSRGGPSQEQFF. Written as DNA, the CDR3 is TGTGCCAGCAGCCGCGGGGGGCCAAGCCAAGAGCAGTTCTTC. The chain recombines TRBV9 with TRBJ2-1, with TRBD2 matching 8 bases. The CDR3 extends over 14 amino acids. Germline values: CDR1 SGDLS, CDR2 YYNGEE. J lost 10 bases, V lost 4 bases, and 10 bases had no gene match.

This chain connects TRBV27 to TRBJ1-1; 9 nucleotides match TRBD1. J lost 11 bases, V lost 8 bases, and 15 bases had no gene match. The V gene's germline CDR1 is MNHEY and CDR2 SMNVEV (reference sequence). This CDR3 contains 14 residues. The CDR3 loop reads CASGNGQGPVGAFF. CDR3 sequence (DNA): TGTGCCAGCGGGAATGGACAGGGGCCCGTCGGGGCTTTCTTT.